This TCR beta chain was sequenced during a study of human T cells and chemical hapten exposure. Turning to the study itself: The study traced per-sample TCR yield variation mainly to small differences in pooled library volumes.

CDR1 and CDR2 (germline): SGHRS, YFSETQ. The CDR3 sequence is 14 residues long. V shed 6 bases, J shed 8 bases, and the junction held 10 bases outside the gene matches. This clonotype was recorded at least ten times. Documented time point: patch test 1, 2 weeks after DPC sensitization. Treatment indicated: therapeutic diphenylcyclopropenone sensitization with weekly scalp DPC. Total RNA was extracted from unfractionated whole blood. TCRdb independently ran MiXCR on the RACE reads; one entry per CDR3 protein. The sample holds roughly 180,000 distinct CDR3 sequences, roughly 14% seen once. Sequenced material: whole blood, taken in connection with sensitization to the hapten diphenylcyclopropenone (DPC). V gene TRBV5-1 combines with J gene TRBJ1-5; 8 positions agree with TRBD1. This clonotype originated in a woman younger than 45 with alopecia areata. Some clones in this sample may be carry-over from other donors' samples. The CDR3 region has the DNA TGCGCCAGCAAACAGGGGGTTGTAGGGGAGCCCCAGCATTTT. The encoded protein is CASKQGVVGEPQHF.